This TCR beta chain was identified during a study of T-cell reconstitution after alpha-beta-depleted transplantation in children. Unique molecular identifiers were incorporated into the prepared TCRbeta library. Using its own MiXCR run on the PCR reads, TCRdb lists one record per CDR3 protein. The sample contains tens of thousands of distinct CDR3 sequences, 7.3% of which appear only once. Germline V CDR1 and CDR2: DFQATT, SNEGSKA (reference sequence). The CDR3 runs 16 residues. The junction had 5 bases not matched to a gene; V was cut back by 0 bases and J by 4 bases. This clonotype appeared a few times.

This specimen was PBMCs from the stem cell graft donor, taken from the stem cell graft. The receptor was derived from a human donor who donated a stem cell graft to a child with acute lymphoblastic leukemia. The rearrangement joins TRBV20-1 to TRBJ2-2; TRBD2 matches at 10 bases. The CDR3 loop reads CSARDLAGVVTGELFF. The CDR3 DNA follows: TGCAGTGCTAGAGATCTAGCGGGAGTTGTCACCGGGGAGCTGTTTTTT.